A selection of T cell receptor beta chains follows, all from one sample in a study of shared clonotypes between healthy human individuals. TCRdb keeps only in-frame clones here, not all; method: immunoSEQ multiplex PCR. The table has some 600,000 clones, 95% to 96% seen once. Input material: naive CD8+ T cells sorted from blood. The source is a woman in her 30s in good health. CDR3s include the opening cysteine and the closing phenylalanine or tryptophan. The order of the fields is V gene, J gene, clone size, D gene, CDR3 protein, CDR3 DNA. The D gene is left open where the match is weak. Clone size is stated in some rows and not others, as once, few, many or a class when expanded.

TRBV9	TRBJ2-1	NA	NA	CASSDNGAPGNEQFF	TGTGCCAGCAGCGATAACGGGGCCCCAGGGAATGAGCAGTTCTTC
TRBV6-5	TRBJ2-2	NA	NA	CASSPTGELFF	TGTGCCAGCAGTCCAACCGGGGAGCTGTTTTTT
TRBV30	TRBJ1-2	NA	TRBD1	CAWRSPGQGPYGYTF	TGTGCCTGGAGAAGTCCCGGACAGGGTCCCTATGGCTACACCTTC
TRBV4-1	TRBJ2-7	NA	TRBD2	CASSQVLPRTSGRSRDPYEQYF	TGCGCCAGCAGCCAAGTTCTACCTAGGACTAGCGGGAGGTCCCGCGACCCCTACGAGCAGTACTTC
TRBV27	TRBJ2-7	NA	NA	CASSLYRASYEQYF	TGTGCCAGCAGTTTATACAGGGCCTCCTACGAGCAGTACTTC
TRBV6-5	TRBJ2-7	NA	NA	CASSYTGSSYEQYF	TGTGCCAGCAGTTACACGGGAAGCTCCTACGAGCAGTACTTC
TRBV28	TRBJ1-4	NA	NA	CASMLTNEKLFF	TGTGCCAGCATGTTAACTAATGAAAAACTGTTTTTT
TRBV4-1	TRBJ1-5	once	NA	CASSYKAGSNQPQHF	TGCGCCAGCAGTTATAAAGCAGGTAGCAATCAGCCCCAGCATTTT
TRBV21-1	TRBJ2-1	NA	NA	CASSKLQGTYNEQFF	TGTGCCAGCAGCAAACTACAGGGGACCTACAATGAGCAGTTCTTC
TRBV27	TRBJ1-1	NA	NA	CASRVRAPNTEAFF	TGTGCCAGCAGAGTCAGGGCCCCGAACACTGAAGCTTTCTTT
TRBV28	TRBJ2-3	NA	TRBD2	CASSAGLPGDTQYF	TGTGCCAGCAGCGCGGGACTACCGGGCGATACGCAGTATTTT
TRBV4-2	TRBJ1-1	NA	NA	CASSQGRPAEAFF	TGTGCCAGCAGCCAAGGCAGACCCGCTGAAGCTTTCTTT
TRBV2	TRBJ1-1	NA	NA	CASNGMEAFF	TGTGCCAGCAATGGAATGGAAGCTTTCTTT
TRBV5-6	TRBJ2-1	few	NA	CASSLSSANEQFF	TGTGCCAGCAGCTTGTCTAGTGCCAATGAGCAGTTCTTC
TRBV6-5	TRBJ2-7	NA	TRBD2	CASSFGTSGSYEQYF	TGTGCCAGCAGTTTTGGGACTAGCGGGTCCTACGAGCAGTACTTC
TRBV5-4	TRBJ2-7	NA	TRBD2	CASSLGLAERYEQYF	TGTGCCAGCAGCTTGGGTCTAGCGGAACGCTACGAGCAGTACTTC
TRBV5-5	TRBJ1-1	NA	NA	CASSPGQNTEAFF	TGTGCCAGCAGCCCCGGACAGAACACTGAAGCTTTCTTT
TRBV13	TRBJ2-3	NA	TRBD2	CASSITQSGRGTDTQYF	TGTGCCAGCAGCATAACACAGAGCGGGAGAGGCACAGATACGCAGTATTTT
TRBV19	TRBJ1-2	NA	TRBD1	CASSFGQGHYGYTF	TGTGCCAGTAGTTTTGGACAGGGACACTATGGCTACACCTTC
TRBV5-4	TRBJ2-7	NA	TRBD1	CASSSDRAHEQYF	TGTGCCAGCAGCTCCGACAGGGCCCACGAGCAGTACTTC
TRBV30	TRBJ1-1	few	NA	CAWSVGQGRTEAFF	TGTGCCTGGAGTGTAGGGCAGGGGAGAACTGAAGCTTTCTTT
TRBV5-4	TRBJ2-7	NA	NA	CASSSDDEQYF	TGTGCCAGCAGCTCGGACGACGAGCAGTACTTC